These 14 T cell receptor beta chains were all obtained from the same sample, sequenced in a study of regulatory T cells in long-lasting Graves disease. The time point: persistent/refractory GD, antithyroid drugs over 5 years with positive TRAb. The authors made the TCR library using RNA they extracted from PBMCs. CDR3 regions were amplified by Arm-PCR using iRepertoire HTBI primers to build TCR beta libraries. TCRdb passed the multiplex PCR reads through MiXCR, listing each CDR3 protein once. The sample contains over 300,000 distinct CDR3 sequences, about 18% of which appear only once. This material consisted of peripheral blood mononuclear cells (PBMCs), taken when the disease was refractory, from a patient treated with antithyroid drugs. Every receptor here comes from a female donor with Graves disease.

With regard to this clonotype: Germline is not matched at one junction end, which may reflect a read error. V gene TRBV19 combines with J gene TRBJ2-7; 10 nucleotides align to TRBD2. Germline assignment: CDR1 LNHDA and CDR2 SQIVND (reference sequence). The CDR3 sequence is 12 residues long. CDR3 in DNA: TGTGGCAGTAGTATAGCGGGGGGCGAGCAGTACTTC. Its translation: CGSSIAGGEQYF.

This clonotype was recorded only once. V usage is TRBV6-2 or TRBV6-3 and J usage is TRBJ2-4, with no clear D. CDR1 MNHEY and CDR2 SVGEGT come from the germline V gene. This CDR3 is 11 amino acids long. Trimming cost V 6 bases and J 7 bases, with 7 bases left between them. In DNA, the CDR3 is TGTGCCAGCAGCGATCTTAACATTCAGTACTTC. Translation gives CASSDLNIQYF.

This clonotype was counted many times. The chain employs TRBV6-5 and TRBJ2-7; D is ambiguous. Germline CDR1 MNHEY, CDR2 SVGAGI. V lost 0 bases and J lost 3, with 9 bases in between. The CDR3 has 14 amino acids. In nucleotides, the CDR3 is TGTGCCAGCAGTTACTCGTCGAGGAACTACGAGCAGTACTTC. Its translation is CASSYSSRNYEQYF.

In this sample, this clonotype turned up many times. The chain links TRBV11-2 to TRBJ2-7; tentatively, D is TRBD2 (6 bases). Trimming took 4 bases from V and 2 from J, leaving 9 bases between them. The CDR3 sequence is 13 residues long. Germline assignment: CDR1 SGHAT and CDR2 FQNNGV. The CDR3 is CASSSGLTYEQYF. CDR3 sequence (DNA): TGTGCCAGCAGCTCCGGACTAACCTACGAGCAGTACTTC.

This clonotype turned up a few times. This chain links TRBV10-3 with TRBJ1-4; D might be TRBD1 (5 bases). V lost 3 bases and J 3 bases, leaving 11 bases between the germline ends. Germline loops: CDR1 ENHRY, CDR2 SYGVKD. CDR3 length equals 15 residues. The CDR3 nucleotides are TGTGCCATCAGTGAACGACAGCCTCCTAATGAAAAACTGTTTTTT. Protein sequence: CAISERQPPNEKLFF.

J is TRBJ2-5 and V is TRBV6-5; D is perhaps TRBD1 or TRBD2 (7 bases each). V lost 2 bases and J lost 0, with 19 bases in between. CDR1 MNHEY and CDR2 SVGAGI come from the germline V gene. CDR3 length: 18 residues. The CDR3 DNA reads as TGTGCCAGCAGTTACGGGAGGGGTTGGGGGACAGACCAAGAGACCCAGTACTTC. Its protein product is CASSYGRGWGTDQETQYF.

In its sample, this clonotype was seen many times. The chain recombines TRBV11-3 with TRBJ1-1, with 7 bases identical to TRBD1. The ends lost 8 bases at V and 6 bases at J; junction bases unmatched: 9. Germline lookup yields CDR1 SGHNT and CDR2 YENEEA. This CDR3 spans 13 amino acids. This CDR3 is CASGYSGTAEAFF. The CDR3 region has the DNA TGTGCCAGCGGATACTCCGGGACAGCTGAAGCTTTCTTT.

Points on this clonotype: Since a far larger clone is one base different, this is likely a read error. The rearrangement uses TRBV7-2 and TRBJ1-1; D call uncertain. Looked up from germline, CDR1 is SGHTA and CDR2 is FQGNSA. This CDR3 comprises 12 residues. The CDR3 DNA is TGTGCCAGCAACTTAGCGGGTGGGGAAGCTTTCTTT. Amino acid sequence: CASNLAGGEAFF.

This chain joins TRBV24-1 and TRBJ2-2; 9 positions agree with TRBD1. The CDR3 covers 16 residues. V lost 4 bases to trimming and J lost 4 bases; unmatched junction nucleotides: 6. Germline V lookup: CDR1 KGHDR, CDR2 SFDVKD. The chain's CDR3 is CATSDQGQGGTGELFF. CDR3 DNA: TGTGCCACCAGTGACCAGGGACAGGGAGGCACCGGGGAGCTGTTTTTT.

This clonotype was detected ten times or more. The J gene is TRBJ1-3, the V gene TRBV2; D may be TRBD1 (5 bases). Trimming took 2 bases from V and 4 from J, leaving 12 bases between them. This CDR3 is built from 15 residues. Germline-derived CDR1 and CDR2 are SNHLY and FYNNEI. CDR3 nucleotides: TGTGCCAGCAGTGAACGGGGGATTAGGGGAAACACCATATATTTT. It yields the protein CASSERGIRGNTIYF.

This clonotype occurred many times. V gene TRBV2 combines with J gene TRBJ2-5, with D tentatively TRBD1 or TRBD2 (5 bases each). The CDR3 sequence is 16 residues long. With 4 bases removed from V and 0 bases from J, the gap between germline ends came to 15 bases. The V gene's germline CDR1 is SNHLY and CDR2 FYNNEI. CDR3 sequence: CASSGGRTWYQETQYF. CDR3 coding DNA: TGTGCCAGCAGTGGGGGACGCACATGGTACCAAGAGACCCAGTACTTC.

This clonotype was recorded a few times. The CDR3 loop is CASRVAGGPVDTQYF. Here the CDR3 DNA reads TGTGCCAGCAGGGTAGCGGGAGGGCCTGTAGATACGCAGTATTTT. V gene TRBV6-1 combines with J gene TRBJ2-3; 11 bases are a match to TRBD2. Germline CDR1 reads MNHNS; CDR2 reads SASEGT. V shed 6 bases, J shed 5 bases, and the junction held 7 bases outside the gene matches. The CDR3 covers 15 residues.

This clonotype appeared a few times. The rearrangement joins TRBV6-5 to TRBJ1-1; no reliable D call. The CDR3 is made up of 14 amino acids. V was pared by 4 bases and J by 4 bases, with 13 bases between. Germline assignment: CDR1 MNHEY and CDR2 SVGAGI. CDR3 sequence: CASSSFGYGTEAFF. CDR3 in DNA: TGTGCCAGCAGTTCATTCGGGTACGGCACTGAAGCTTTCTTT.

In this sample, this clonotype turned up a few times. The chain is built from TRBV7-6 and TRBJ1-5; 8 bases align to TRBD1. Germline values: CDR1 SGHVS, CDR2 FNYEAQ. V shed 1 base, J shed 5 bases, and the junction held 10 bases outside the gene matches. The CDR3 extends over 17 amino acids. The CDR3 coding sequence is TGTGCCAGCAGCTTAGTATCCGGACAGGGTGCGGATCAGCCCCAGCATTTT. Translating it yields CASSLVSGQGADQPQHF. Full variable domain (rest looked up from reference TRBV7-6 and TRBJ1-5): GAGVSQSPRYKVTKRGQDVALRCDPISGHVSLYWYRQALGQGPEFLTYFNYEAQQDKSGLPNDRFSAERPEGSISTLTIQRTEQRDSAMYRCASSLVSGQGADQPQHFGDGTRLSIL.